Listed below are T cell receptor beta chains from one sample, sequenced in a study of Ad26.COV2.S vaccination and SARS-CoV-2 variants. The assay was immunoSEQ multiplex PCR, and TCRdb's table has in-frame clones only and misses some. The data show around 300,000 clones, with around 90% seen just once and 5.5% held by the top ten. The starting material was peripheral blood, obtained in a trial of Ad26.COV2.S vaccine versus placebo. The receptor source for this set is a person between 18 and 59 years old who received the Ad26.COV2.S COVID-19 vaccine or a placebo. The CDR3 runs from the conserved cysteine through the conserved F or W. The D gene is left open where the match is weak. Not all rows give a size; the values are once, few, many and, for expanded clones, a class.

v_gene: TRBV10-1
d_gene: .
abundance: .
j_gene: TRBJ1-1
CDR3nt: TGCGCCAGCAGTGAGTTCTCCGCTAGGAACACTGAAGCTTTCTTT
CDR3aa: CASSEFSARNTEAFF

v_gene: TRBV3-1/TRBV3-2
d_gene: TRBD2
abundance: .
j_gene: TRBJ2-1
CDR3nt: TGTGCCAGCAGCCAGCCCCTAGCGGCTACGAGGGATGAGCAGTTCTTC
CDR3aa: CASSQPLAATRDEQFF

v_gene: TRBV4-1
d_gene: .
abundance: .
j_gene: TRBJ1-1
CDR3nt: TGCGCCAGCAGCCTCGGGACCGCTGAGTTTGGGTACACTGAAGCTTTCTTT
CDR3aa: CASSLGTAEFGYTEAFF

v_gene: TRBV19
d_gene: .
abundance: .
j_gene: TRBJ1-3
CDR3nt: TGTGCCAGTAGCGTTGTCTCTGGAAACACCATATATTTT
CDR3aa: CASSVVSGNTIYF

v_gene: TRBV5-8
d_gene: .
abundance: .
j_gene: TRBJ1-5
CDR3nt: TGTGCCAGCAGCCCATCGCCCACTATTCTTGCGGGACTTAATCAGCCCCAGCATTTT
CDR3aa: CASSPSPTILAGLNQPQHF

v_gene: TRBV6-6
d_gene: .
abundance: .
j_gene: TRBJ2-3
CDR3nt: TGTGCCAGCAGTTACTCCTATCAGGATACGCAGTATTTT
CDR3aa: CASSYSYQDTQYF

v_gene: TRBV30
d_gene: .
abundance: .
j_gene: TRBJ1-1
CDR3nt: TGTGCCTGGAGAAGGTTGCAGGGGAACACTGAAGCTTTCTTT
CDR3aa: CAWRRLQGNTEAFF

v_gene: TRBV6-1
d_gene: .
abundance: .
j_gene: TRBJ1-5
CDR3nt: TGTGCCAGCAGTGAAGCGGGGGCAGGGGATCAGCCCCAGCATTTT
CDR3aa: CASSEAGAGDQPQHF

v_gene: TRBV12-5
d_gene: .
abundance: .
j_gene: TRBJ2-7
CDR3nt: TGTGCTAGTGGTTGGGGGGTCGAGCAGTACTTC
CDR3aa: CASGWGVEQYF

v_gene: TRBV20-1
d_gene: .
abundance: .
j_gene: TRBJ2-3
CDR3nt: TGCAGTGCTAGTGGTCACCTATCCACAGATACGCAGTATTTT
CDR3aa: CSASGHLSTDTQYF

v_gene: TRBV4-3
d_gene: TRBD1
abundance: .
j_gene: TRBJ2-2
CDR3nt: TGCGCCAGTTCGTGGGACAGGGCCGCCACCGGGGAGCTGTTTTTT
CDR3aa: CASSWDRAATGELFF

v_gene: TRBV27
d_gene: TRBD2
abundance: .
j_gene: TRBJ2-1
CDR3nt: TGTGCCAGCAGTTTCGGGGGGAGCTCCTACAATGAGCAGTTCTTC
CDR3aa: CASSFGGSSYNEQFF

v_gene: TRBV19
d_gene: .
abundance: .
j_gene: TRBJ1-1
CDR3nt: TGTGCCAGTAGCGAGTTGAACACTGAAGCTTTCTTT
CDR3aa: CASSELNTEAFF

v_gene: TRBV6-5
d_gene: TRBD1
abundance: .
j_gene: TRBJ1-2
CDR3nt: TGTGCCAGCAGCCGGACAGGGAATAACTATGGCTACACCTTC
CDR3aa: CASSRTGNNYGYTF

v_gene: TRBV20-1
d_gene: .
abundance: .
j_gene: TRBJ2-5
CDR3nt: TGCAGTGCCAATACGGTGGAGACCCAGTACTTC
CDR3aa: CSANTVETQYF

v_gene: TRBV7-2
d_gene: TRBD1
abundance: .
j_gene: TRBJ2-2
CDR3nt: TGTGCCAGCAGCTCTGAACGACAGGGAATCAGCACCGGGGAGCTGTTTTTT
CDR3aa: CASSSERQGISTGELFF

v_gene: TRBV6-2/TRBV6-3
d_gene: .
abundance: .
j_gene: TRBJ1-5
CDR3nt: TGTGCCAGCAGTTATAAGGCGGGTAGGGGGAATCAGCCCCAGCATTTT
CDR3aa: CASSYKAGRGNQPQHF

v_gene: TRBV15
d_gene: .
abundance: .
j_gene: TRBJ1-5
CDR3nt: TGTGCCACCAGCGCCCGGAGGGACAATCAGCCCCAGCATTTT
CDR3aa: CATSARRDNQPQHF

v_gene: TRBV11-3
d_gene: TRBD2
abundance: once
j_gene: TRBJ2-1
CDR3nt: TGTGCCAGCAGCTTAGAAGGCGGGGGGGCCATGGATGAGCAGTTCTTC
CDR3aa: CASSLEGGGAMDEQFF

v_gene: TRBV5-1
d_gene: .
abundance: .
j_gene: TRBJ1-2
CDR3nt: TGCGCCAGCAGCTTGGCCACACAGTATGGCTACACCTTC
CDR3aa: CASSLATQYGYTF

v_gene: TRBV6-2/TRBV6-3
d_gene: TRBD2
abundance: .
j_gene: TRBJ2-3
CDR3nt: TGTGCCAGCACCCCTAGCGGGAGAAAGAGTACGCAGTATTTT
CDR3aa: CASTPSGRKSTQYF

v_gene: TRBV27
d_gene: .
abundance: .
j_gene: TRBJ1-1
CDR3nt: TGTGCCAGCACCGACAGGCTAAACACTGAAGCTTTCTTT
CDR3aa: CASTDRLNTEAFF

v_gene: TRBV2
d_gene: .
abundance: .
j_gene: TRBJ2-1
CDR3nt: TGTGCCTGCCTAGGGACGGATTACAATGAGCAGTTCTTC
CDR3aa: CACLGTDYNEQFF

v_gene: TRBV28
d_gene: TRBD1
abundance: few
j_gene: TRBJ1-1
CDR3nt: TGTGCCAGCCGGTCAGGGGGCGATCCGGCTGAAGCTTTCTTT
CDR3aa: CASRSGGDPAEAFF

v_gene: TRBV7-8
d_gene: .
abundance: .
j_gene: TRBJ2-1
CDR3nt: TGTGCCAGCAGCTTACCCGGACAATACAATGAGCAGTTCTTC
CDR3aa: CASSLPGQYNEQFF

v_gene: TRBV4-1
d_gene: TRBD1
abundance: .
j_gene: TRBJ2-5
CDR3nt: TGCGCCAGCAGCCAAGCCGGGACAGGGAAAGAGACCCAGTACTTC
CDR3aa: CASSQAGTGKETQYF

v_gene: TRBV5-6
d_gene: TRBD2
abundance: .
j_gene: TRBJ2-2
CDR3nt: TGTGCCAGCTGTAAGCGGGAGGTAAACACCGGGGAGCTGTTTTTT
CDR3aa: CASCKREVNTGELFF